This TCR beta chain was recorded in a study of blood T cell repertoires in COVID-19. Study context: The United States, Italy and Spain supplied acute and convalescent COVID-19 samples. PBMCs, B-cell-depleted T cells, or T cells were the source of the cDNA or gDNA that made up the material.

Original methodology: It was from reference gene primer amplification that nucleated cell counts were estimated. Repertoires were generated with immunoSEQ multiplex PCR, while TCRdb's copy carries only in-frame clones and drops some. V, J and clone size reflect that table, while D and trimming were determined from the DNA. This sample has 220,000 or so clones, with about 86% found just once. Germline values: CDR1 SGHKS, CDR2 YYEKEE (reference sequence). The CDR3 contains 15 residues. The V end lost 1 base, the J end lost 5 bases, and 10 bases lay between the germline ends. The sequenced sample consisted of peripheral blood. This sequence originates from a woman aged 30 to 39 who had recovered from COVID-19. This chain connects TRBV5-5 to TRBJ1-6, with no clear D. CDR3 nucleotide sequence: TGTGCCAGCAGCTTGTTACTTCGAGATAATTCACCCCTCCACTTT. Amino acid sequence: CASSLLLRDNSPLHF.